This T cell receptor (beta chain) was documented in a study of prognosis after radiotherapy for stage I lung cancer. V lost 2 bases, J lost 8 bases, and 13 bases stayed unmatched. The CDR3 has 17 residues. Germline V CDR1 and CDR2: PRHDT, FYEKMQ (reference sequence). Amplification of TCR beta CDR3 from genomic DNA used two-round multiplex PCR. The authors ran first-round PCR with primers specific to each TRBV and TRBJ gene. TCRdb recomputed calls from the multiplex PCR reads with MiXCR, one row per CDR3 protein. The sample has fewer than 20,000 distinct CDR3 sequences, about a sixth seen once. Judged by abundance, this clonotype is medium-sized.

The chain couples TRBV13 to TRBJ2-3; 10 positions agree with TRBD2. The sequence was obtained from a donor of 50 years or more with non-small cell lung cancer. Sample: PBMCs, taken before or after stereotactic body radiation therapy (not recorded which). CDR3 sequence: CASSLLNSGGPVGTQYF. CDR3 in DNA: TGTGCCAGCAGCTTATTAAATAGCGGGGGGCCAGTGGGTACGCAGTATTTT.